Detailed here is one T cell receptor beta chain. Its antigen remains unidentified. The sample is drawn from a study of cytomegalovirus exposure and HLA in healthy donors. The V gene's germline CDR1 is MGHRA and CDR2 YSYEKL. Trimming cost V 0 bases and J 0 bases, with 10 bases left between them. The CDR3 covers 16 residues. Findings of the study overall: When analyzed later, a missense DCLRE1C variant was found to be linked to TCR beta V- and J-gene trimming. Reportedly, TCR beta sequences accurately predicted HLA-A and HLA-B alleles in most subjects.

It was with 60 Vbeta and 13 Jbeta primers that the PCR ran. Sequencing used immunoSEQ multiplex PCR; TCRdb keeps in-frame clones, though not all of them. The sample includes 120,000 to 150,000 clones, around 80% of them seen just once. This clonotype was sampled from a man younger than 45 in good health and CMV-seronegative. The chain couples TRBV4-1 to TRBJ2-3; D call uncertain. What was sequenced was PBMCs. CDR3 protein: CASSQETSTSTDTQYF. CDR3 DNA sequence: TGCGCCAGCAGCCAAGAAACCTCAACTAGCACAGATACGCAGTATTTT.